The 25 T cell receptor beta chains given below trace back to one sample, sequenced in a study of T cell repertoires in cytomegalovirus infection. The antigens of these receptors remain unknown. Using its own MiXCR run on the reads, TCRdb lists one record per CDR3 protein. The sample records approximately 730,000 distinct CDR3 sequences, approximately 32% being singletons. The input for sequencing was cultured CD8+ T cells from PBMCs, taken from culture after CMV antigen stimulation. These receptors all come from a human donor in good health (CMV status not recorded). Some clones in this sample may be carry-over from other donors' samples.

This clonotype was seen a few times. The chain joins TRBV27 to TRBJ2-7, with 7 bases lining up with TRBD2. Germline V lookup: CDR1 MNHEY, CDR2 SMNVEV (reference sequence). The CDR3 is 15 amino acids. V was clipped by 3 bases and J by 0 bases; unmatched bases: 5. The CDR3 sequence: CASSLAGVGSYEQYF. The CDR3 bases are TGTGCCAGCAGTTTGGCGGGGGTGGGCTCCTACGAGCAGTACTTC.

This sequence joins TRBV5-1 and TRBJ2-1, with D maybe TRBD2 (5 bases). With 0 bases removed from V and 4 bases from J, the gap between germline ends came to 11 bases. The CDR3 runs to 15 residues. CDR1 SGHRS and CDR2 YFSETQ come from the germline V gene. CDR3 amino acids: CASSLEDSPYNEQFF. The CDR3 DNA reads as TGCGCCAGCAGCTTGGAGGACTCCCCATACAATGAGCAGTTCTTC. Full variable domain (remainder filled in from reference TRBV5-1 and TRBJ2-1): KAGVTQTPRYLIKTRGQQVTLSCSPISGHRSVSWYQQTPGQGLQFLFEYFSETQRNKGNFPGRFSGRQFSNSRSEMNVSTLELGDSALYLCASSLEDSPYNEQFFGPGTRLTVL.

This clonotype was detected once. The rearrangement joins TRBV19 to TRBJ1-1; D is unclear. The CDR3 runs to 13 residues. Germline V gene lookup returns CDR1 LNHDA and CDR2 SQIVND (reference sequence). Trimming cost V 1 base and J 6 bases, with 9 bases left between them. The DNA for the CDR3 is TGTGCCAGTAGTATAGGTCGGGGTTCTGAAGCTTTCTTT. This gives the protein CASSIGRGSEAFF.

This clonotype was seen a few times. The chain combines TRBV10-3 with TRBJ2-5, with a weak D call TRBD2 (5 bases). Between the trimmed V and J ends, which lost 0 bases and 1 base, there was a span of 9 bases. The CDR3 is 15 residues long. The germline V gene has CDR1 ENHRY and CDR2 SYGVKD. As DNA, the CDR3 is TGTGCCATCAGTGAGTCGGCGGGTCTCCAAGAGACCCAGTACTTC. Protein: CAISESAGLQETQYF.

A few counts support this clonotype. The genes are TRBV27 and TRBJ1-5, with 12 nucleotides matching TRBD1. CDR3 length: 19 residues. CDR1 MNHEY and CDR2 SMNVEV come from the germline V gene (reference sequence). J gave up 6 bases and V 4 bases, and 16 bases lay outside the gene matches. The CDR3 is CASSSIPAPGTGGSQPQHF. The CDR3 DNA sequence: TGTGCCAGCAGTTCGATCCCGGCCCCCGGGACAGGGGGCTCTCAGCCCCAGCATTTT.

CDR3 in amino acids: CASTQWGNTEAFF. DNA for the CDR3: TGTGCCAGCACCCAGTGGGGGAACACTGAAGCTTTCTTT. This chain uses TRBV6-6 with TRBJ1-1, with D unclear. Germline values: CDR1 MNHNY, CDR2 SVGAGI (reference sequence). V lost 7 bases and J lost 1, with 10 bases in between. The CDR3 runs to 13 residues.

This chain uses TRBV2 with TRBJ2-2; tentative D call: TRBD2 (6 bases). The CDR3 consists of 15 residues. Trimming left V 8 bases short and J 3 bases short, with 16 bases between. Germline V lookup: CDR1 SNHLY, CDR2 FYNNEI. CDR3: CASLKEGLDTGELFF. CDR3 in DNA: TGTGCCAGCCTTAAAGAGGGACTGGACACCGGGGAGCTGTTTTTT.

In this sample, this clonotype turned up a few times. J is TRBJ2-1 and V is TRBV20-1; TRBD2 matches at 9 bases. The V gene end was trimmed by 5 bases and the J gene end by 3 bases; junction bases not matched to a gene: 5. Germline V gene data show CDR1 as DFQATT and CDR2 as SNEGSKA (reference sequence). The CDR3 extends over 14 amino acids. The CDR3 sequence is CSAPGTSFYNEQFF. The CDR3 DNA follows: TGCAGTGCTCCCGGGACTAGCTTCTACAATGAGCAGTTCTTC.

The CDR3 sequence: CASSLRDSIVDEQYF. The CDR3 nucleotides are TGTGCCAGCAGCCTCCGGGACTCGATAGTCGACGAGCAGTACTTC. The chain links TRBV7-9 to TRBJ2-7; possibly TRBD2 for D (6 bases). Per the germline V gene, CDR1 is SEHNR and CDR2 is FQNEAQ (reference sequence). Trimming took off 5 bases at V and 5 bases at J, with 19 bases between the two ends. This CDR3 is built from 15 residues.

The chain carries TRBV6-6 and TRBJ2-5; 15 positions agree with TRBD2. V shed 4 bases and J 4 bases; nucleotides not matched to a gene: 7. Germline CDR1 and CDR2: MNHNY and SVGAGI (reference sequence). The CDR3 consists of 17 residues. CDR3 residues: CASSFGLAGGPVETQYF. CDR3 bases: TGTGCCAGCAGTTTTGGACTAGCGGGGGGGCCTGTAGAGACCCAGTACTTC.

V and J are TRBV27 and TRBJ2-7, with D possibly being TRBD1 (6 bases). The length of the CDR3 is 13 residues. The V gene's germline CDR1 is MNHEY and CDR2 SMNVEV (reference sequence). V lost 3 bases, J lost 3 bases, and 9 bases lay in between. The CDR3 spells CASSFGDNYEQYF. The CDR3, as DNA: TGTGCCAGCAGTTTTGGGGACAACTACGAGCAGTACTTC.

The chain's CDR3 is CASTPPRGAGGARYGYTF. The CDR3 DNA reads TGTGCCAGTACCCCTCCGCGGGGGGCAGGGGGCGCGAGATATGGCTACACCTTC. The gene calls are TRBV19 and TRBJ1-2; 8 bases line up with TRBD1. The germline gives CDR1 LNHDA, CDR2 SQIVND (reference sequence). The CDR3 runs 18 residues. The junction had 21 bases not matched to a gene; V was cut back by 7 bases and J by 5 bases.

This clonotype was seen more than once but under ten times. The gene calls are TRBV4-1 and TRBJ1-1; 8 bases line up with TRBD1. CDR3 length: 18 amino acids. V lost 0 bases to trimming and J lost 0 bases; unmatched junction nucleotides: 9. The germline V gene encodes CDR1 MGHRA and CDR2 YSYEKL. CDR3 coding DNA: TGCGCCAGCAGCCAAGAGGGACCCAGGGGGCTACTGAACACTGAAGCTTTCTTT. It translates to CASSQEGPRGLLNTEAFF.

In DNA form, the CDR3 reads TGTGCCAGCACTTGGGACAGGGGGTTTCAGAGTCAGCCCCAGCATTTT. It specifies CASTWDRGFQSQPQHF. The rearrangement joins TRBV2 to TRBJ1-5; 11 bases are shared with TRBD1. The germline CDR1 and CDR2 sequences are SNHLY and FYNNEI. The CDR3 sequence is 16 residues long. V shed 7 bases, J shed 6 bases, and the junction held 11 bases outside the gene matches.

The chain recombines TRBV7-6 with TRBJ1-5; no clear D gene. The CDR3 length is 13 residues. Germline V lookup: CDR1 SGHVS, CDR2 FNYEAQ. V dropped 4 bases and J dropped 5 bases, with 9 bases sitting between them. This chain's CDR3 is CASSSDGYQPQHF. CDR3 bases: TGTGCCAGCAGCTCGGACGGATATCAGCCCCAGCATTTT.

This clonotype turned up a few times. The genes are TRBV18 and TRBJ2-2; D gene ambiguous. The CDR3 is 16 residues long. Germline CDR1 is KGHSH and CDR2 is LQKENI. Between the trimmed V and J ends, which lost 0 bases and 7 bases, there was a span of 15 bases. The CDR3 region has the DNA TGTGCCAGCTCACCACCACAAAAAGGCCTAAACGGGGAGCTGTTTTTT. Translating it yields CASSPPQKGLNGELFF.

This clonotype has more than one count but fewer than ten. The chain carries TRBV7-6 and TRBJ2-7; 9 bases are shared with TRBD1. Losses at the gene ends were 1 base for V and 5 bases for J; bases not matched to a gene: 3. From germline, CDR1 is SGHVS and CDR2 FNYEAQ. There are 14 residues in the CDR3. The CDR3 nucleotides read TGTGCCAGCAGCTTAGGGACAGGGGCTAACGAGCAGTACTTC. This sequence encodes CASSLGTGANEQYF.

On this clonotype: The DNA is omitted, as the CDR3 cannot be located on it reliably, and the CDR3 follows TCRdb's listing. This chain connects TRBV27 to TRBJ1-1; the table's D gene call, TRBD1, was not cross checked with the DNA. A total of 17 residues make up the CDR3, ends included. Looked up from germline, CDR1 is MNHEY and CDR2 is SMNVEV (reference sequence). CDR3 loop: CASSSSIQGSVNTEAFF.

This clonotype turned up a few times. This chain uses TRBV12-3 or TRBV12-4 with TRBJ1-5, with D possibly TRBD1 on 5 matching bases. There are 15 residues in the CDR3. V gave up 3 bases and J gave up 4 bases, with 13 bases separating them. The CDR3 DNA reads TGTGCCAGCAGTTTTGGGGACCCGCGGAATCAGCCCCAGCATTTT. The encoded protein is CASSFGDPRNQPQHF.

This clonotype was seen a handful of times. J is TRBJ1-1 and V is TRBV6-1; 7 bases match TRBD1. The length of the CDR3 is 14 residues. Germline CDR1 reads MNHNS; CDR2 reads SASEGT. The V gene end was trimmed by 7 bases and the J gene end by 3 bases; junction bases not matched to a gene: 8. The DNA of the CDR3 is TGTGCCAGCACCGAAGGGGGCAGTTACACTGAAGCTTTCTTT. The encoded protein is CASTEGGSYTEAFF.

This clonotype was detected once. The rearrangement links TRBV14 to TRBJ1-3, with D hard to call. Germline CDR1 SGHDN, CDR2 FVKESK. V lost 4 bases and J 0 bases, leaving 13 bases between the germline ends. The CDR3 loop spans 16 amino acids. CDR3 coding DNA: TGTGCCAGCAGCCCGACTCCGGCCTACTCTGGAAACACCATATATTTT. Amino acid sequence: CASSPTPAYSGNTIYF.

The V gene is TRBV29-1, the J gene TRBJ1-2; possibly TRBD1 for D (5 bases). Trimming took 6 bases from V and 5 from J, leaving 16 bases between them. This CDR3 is 13 amino acids long. Germline V gene sequence: CDR1 SQVTM, CDR2 ANQGSEA. The CDR3 DNA reads as TGCAGCGTCGAGTCGGGACTTTCATATGGCTACACCTTC. This translates into CSVESGLSYGYTF.

This clonotype was observed a handful of times. V is TRBV12-3 or TRBV12-4 and J is TRBJ1-1, with D uncertain. CDR3 length equals 13 residues. The CDR3 spells CALRQVGSTEAFF. In DNA, the CDR3 is TGTGCTTTGAGGCAGGTGGGAAGCACTGAAGCTTTCTTT.

The chain has TRBV20-1 and TRBJ1-1, with D perhaps TRBD1 (6 bases). The CDR3 has 13 residues. V lost 3 bases to trimming and J lost 5 bases, with 13 bases between them. Germline V gene data show CDR1 as DFQATT and CDR2 as SNEGSKA (reference sequence). In DNA form, the CDR3 reads TGCAGTGCTAGTCCCCCGGGACATACTGAAGCTTTCTTT. Protein sequence: CSASPPGHTEAFF.

This clonotype showed up just a few times. The chain couples TRBV10-2 to TRBJ2-7, with D possibly being TRBD1 (6 bases). This CDR3 is built from 15 residues. Trimming removed 4 bases at V and 2 bases at J, with 15 bases between. Per the germline V gene, CDR1 is WSHSY and CDR2 is SAAADI. In DNA, the CDR3 is TGCGCCAGCAGTGCCTTAGAGGACAGCCCCTACGAGCAGTACTTC. It encodes CASSALEDSPYEQYF.